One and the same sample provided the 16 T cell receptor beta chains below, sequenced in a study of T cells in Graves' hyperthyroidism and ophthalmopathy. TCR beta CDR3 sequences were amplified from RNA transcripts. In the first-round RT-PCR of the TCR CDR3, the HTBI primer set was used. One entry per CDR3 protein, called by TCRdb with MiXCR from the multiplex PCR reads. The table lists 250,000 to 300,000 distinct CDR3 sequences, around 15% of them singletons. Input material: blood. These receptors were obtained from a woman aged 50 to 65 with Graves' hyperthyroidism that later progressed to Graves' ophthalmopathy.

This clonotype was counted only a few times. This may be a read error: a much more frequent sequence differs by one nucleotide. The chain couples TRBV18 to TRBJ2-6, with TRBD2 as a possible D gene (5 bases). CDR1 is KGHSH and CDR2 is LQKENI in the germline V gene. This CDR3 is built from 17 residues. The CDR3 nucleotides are TGTGCCGGCTCACCCAGCGGCAGGCCCTCTGGGGCCAACGTCCTGACTTTC. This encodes CAGSPSGRPSGANVLTF. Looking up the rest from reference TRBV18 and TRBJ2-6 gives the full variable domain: NAGVMQNPRHLVRRRGQEARLRCSPMKGHSHVYWYRQLPEEGLKFMVYLQKENIIDESGMPKERFSAEFPKEGPSILRIQQVVRGDSAAYFCAGSPSGRPSGANVLTFGAGSRLTVL.

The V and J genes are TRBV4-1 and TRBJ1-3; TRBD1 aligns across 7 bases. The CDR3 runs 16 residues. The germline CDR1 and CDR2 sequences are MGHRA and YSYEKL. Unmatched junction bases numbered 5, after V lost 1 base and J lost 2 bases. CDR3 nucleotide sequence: TGCGCCAGCAGCCAAGCCGACAGGGACCCTGGAAACACCATATATTTT. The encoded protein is CASSQADRDPGNTIYF.

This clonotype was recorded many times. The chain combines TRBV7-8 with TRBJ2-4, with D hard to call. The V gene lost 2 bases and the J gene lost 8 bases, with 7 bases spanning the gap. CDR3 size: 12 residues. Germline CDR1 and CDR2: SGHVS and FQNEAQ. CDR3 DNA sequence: TGTGCCAGCAGCTTATATGGGGACATTCAGTACTTC. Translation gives CASSLYGDIQYF.

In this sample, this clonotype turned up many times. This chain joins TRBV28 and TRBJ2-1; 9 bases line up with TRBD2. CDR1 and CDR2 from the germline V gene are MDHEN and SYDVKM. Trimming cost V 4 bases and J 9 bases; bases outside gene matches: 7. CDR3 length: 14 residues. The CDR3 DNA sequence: TGTGCCAGCAGTTACCTGCGGGGGGGCGGTGAGCAGTTCTTC. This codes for CASSYLRGGGEQFF.

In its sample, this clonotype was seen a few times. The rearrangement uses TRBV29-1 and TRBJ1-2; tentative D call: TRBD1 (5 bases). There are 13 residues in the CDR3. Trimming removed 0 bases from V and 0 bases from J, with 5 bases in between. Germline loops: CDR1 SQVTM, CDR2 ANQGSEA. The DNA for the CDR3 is TGCAGCGTTGAAGAGGGGCCTAACTATGGCTACACCTTC. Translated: CSVEEGPNYGYTF.

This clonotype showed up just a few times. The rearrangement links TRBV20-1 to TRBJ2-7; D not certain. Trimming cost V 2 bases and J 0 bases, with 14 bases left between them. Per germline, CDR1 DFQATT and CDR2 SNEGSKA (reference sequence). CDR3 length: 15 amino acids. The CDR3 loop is CSARLGPLSSYEQYF. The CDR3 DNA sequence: TGCAGTGCTAGACTCGGTCCCTTGAGCTCCTACGAGCAGTACTTC.

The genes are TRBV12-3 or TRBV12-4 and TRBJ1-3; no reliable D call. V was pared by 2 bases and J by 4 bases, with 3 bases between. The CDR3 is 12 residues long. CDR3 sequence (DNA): TGTGCCAGCAGTTTAAGAGGAAACACCATATATTTT. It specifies CASSLRGNTIYF.

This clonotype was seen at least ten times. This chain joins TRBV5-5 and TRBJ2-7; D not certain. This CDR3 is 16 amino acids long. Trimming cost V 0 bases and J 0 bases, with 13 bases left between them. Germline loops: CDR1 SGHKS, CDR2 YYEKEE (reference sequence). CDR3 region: CASSLVGLISSYEQYF. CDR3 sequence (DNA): TGTGCCAGCAGCTTGGTTGGTCTCATCAGCTCCTACGAGCAGTACTTC.

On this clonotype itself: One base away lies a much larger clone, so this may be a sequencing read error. In DNA form, the CDR3 reads TGTGCCAGCAATCGGGGGAGGGGCACTGAAGCTTTCTTT. Translation: CASNRGRGTEAFF. This chain links TRBV27 with TRBJ1-1, with a tentative D call TRBD1 (5 bases). The CDR3 loop spans 13 amino acids. Germline V gives CDR1 MNHEY, CDR2 SMNVEV (reference sequence). V lost 7 bases to trimming and J lost 4 bases, with 13 bases between them.

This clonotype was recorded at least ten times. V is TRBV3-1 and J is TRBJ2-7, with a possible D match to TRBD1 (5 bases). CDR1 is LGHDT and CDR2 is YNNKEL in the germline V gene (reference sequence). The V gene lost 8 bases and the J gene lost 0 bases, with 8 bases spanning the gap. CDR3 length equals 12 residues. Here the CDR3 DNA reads TGTGCCAGCTCCGACAGCTCCTACGAGCAGTACTTC. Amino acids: CASSDSSYEQYF.

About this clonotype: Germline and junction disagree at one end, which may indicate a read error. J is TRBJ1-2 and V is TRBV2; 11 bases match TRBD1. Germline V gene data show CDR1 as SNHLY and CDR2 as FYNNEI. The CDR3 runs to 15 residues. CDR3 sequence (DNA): TGCGCCAGCAGCCCCGGACAGGGGGCCTGGTATGGCTACACCTTC. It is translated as CASSPGQGAWYGYTF. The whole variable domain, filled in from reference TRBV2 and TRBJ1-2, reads EPEVTQTPSHQVTQMGQEVILRCVPISNHLYFYWYRQILGQKVEFLVSFYNNEISEKSEIFDDQFSVERPDGSNFTLKIRSTKLEDSAMYFCASSPGQGAWYGYTFGSGTRLTVV.

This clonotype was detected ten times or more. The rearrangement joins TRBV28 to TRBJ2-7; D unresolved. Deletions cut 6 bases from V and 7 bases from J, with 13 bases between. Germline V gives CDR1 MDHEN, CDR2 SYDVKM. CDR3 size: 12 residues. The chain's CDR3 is CASRGWEVEQYF. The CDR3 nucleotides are TGTGCCAGCAGAGGTTGGGAAGTTGAGCAGTACTTC.

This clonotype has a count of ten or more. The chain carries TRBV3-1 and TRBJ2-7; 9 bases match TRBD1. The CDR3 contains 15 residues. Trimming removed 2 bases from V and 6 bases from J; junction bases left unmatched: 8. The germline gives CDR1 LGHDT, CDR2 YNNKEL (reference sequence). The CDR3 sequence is CASSQSTGGGSEQYF. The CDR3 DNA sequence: TGTGCCAGCAGCCAATCAACAGGGGGCGGAAGCGAGCAGTACTTC.

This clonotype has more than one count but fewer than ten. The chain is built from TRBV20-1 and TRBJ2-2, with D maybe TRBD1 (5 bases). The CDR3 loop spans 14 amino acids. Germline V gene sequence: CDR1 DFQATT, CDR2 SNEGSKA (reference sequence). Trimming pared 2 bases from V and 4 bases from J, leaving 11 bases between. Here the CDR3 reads CSARLQDPTGELFF. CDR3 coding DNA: TGCAGTGCTAGACTACAGGATCCCACCGGGGAGCTGTTTTTT.

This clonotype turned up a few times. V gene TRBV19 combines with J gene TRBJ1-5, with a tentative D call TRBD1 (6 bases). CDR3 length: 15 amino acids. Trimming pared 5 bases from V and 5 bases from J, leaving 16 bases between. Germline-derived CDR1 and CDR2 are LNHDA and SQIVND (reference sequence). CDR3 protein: CASSQRHREDQPQHF. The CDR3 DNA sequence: TGTGCCAGTAGTCAGCGGCACAGGGAAGATCAGCCCCAGCATTTT.

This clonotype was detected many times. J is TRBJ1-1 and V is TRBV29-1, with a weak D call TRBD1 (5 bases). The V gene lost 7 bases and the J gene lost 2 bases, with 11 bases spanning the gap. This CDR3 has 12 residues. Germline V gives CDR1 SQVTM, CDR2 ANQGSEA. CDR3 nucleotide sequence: TGCAGCGCTGGGGACCACAACACTGAAGCTTTCTTT. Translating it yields CSAGDHNTEAFF.